The sequence of this TCR beta chain was determined in a study of T-cell reconstitution after alpha-beta-depleted transplantation in children. There are a few counts of this clonotype. Its matching antigen is unknown. It was with unique molecular identifiers that the TCRbeta library was prepared. Using its own MiXCR run on the PCR reads, TCRdb lists one record per CDR3 protein. In the table there are around 450,000 distinct CDR3 sequences, about 17% of which are singletons. This CDR3 has 13 residues. Trimming took 3 bases from V and 9 from J; bases not matched to a gene: 7. Germline V gene sequence: CDR1 KGHSH, CDR2 LQKENI. The study's findings and limits: For some patients, TCRbeta diversity was high at day 60 because of recipient T cells and thymic progenitors that survived. T cells produced anew were the main source of T-cell counts and diversity one year after transplant. Reportedly, roughly two months post-transplant, alpha-beta T cells arose from several hundred expanded graft clones.

The source material was PBMCs, mostly from graft donor cells, sampled 360 days after TCRalphabeta/CD19-depleted stem cell transplant. The receptor was isolated from a boy younger than two who had a stem cell transplant for Wiskott-Aldrich syndrome, so the T cells may come from the graft donor. This sequence joins TRBV18 and TRBJ1-1; 7 nucleotides agree with TRBD1. The DNA of the CDR3 is TGTGCCAGCTCACCTTTGACAGGGATGCAAGCTTTCTTT. As protein: CASSPLTGMQAFF.